Each of the 14 T cell receptor beta chains below was sequenced from the same sample in a study of human T cells and chemical hapten exposure. Time point described: pre-sensitization, week 0. Sample treatment: therapeutic diphenylcyclopropenone sensitization with weekly scalp DPC. TCRdb used MiXCR to reprocess the RACE reads, holding one entry per CDR3 protein. The repertoire holds tens of thousands of distinct CDR3 sequences, with roughly 6.7% as singletons. The sequencing here drew on whole blood, taken in connection with sensitization to the hapten diphenylcyclopropenone (DPC). All receptors derive from a woman aged 25 to 39 with alopecia areata. Some clones in this sample may be carry-over from other donors' samples.

This clonotype was observed at least ten times. The chain links TRBV2 to TRBJ1-5; D is uncertain. The CDR3 has 13 amino acids. Germline-derived CDR1 and CDR2 are SNHLY and FYNNEI. The V and J ends lost 7 bases and 2 bases respectively, with 9 bases between them. The CDR3: CASTFIGNQPQHF. CDR3 bases: TGTGCCAGCACGTTCATAGGCAATCAGCCCCAGCATTTT.

This chain joins TRBV30 and TRBJ2-7, with D hard to call. Germline V CDR1 and CDR2: GTSNPN, SVGIG (reference sequence). The CDR3 has 11 residues. Trimming took off 8 bases at V and 0 bases at J, with 8 bases between the two ends. CDR3 sequence reads: CARSNSYEQYF. CDR3 DNA: TGTGCCCGTTCGAACTCCTACGAGCAGTACTTC.

This clonotype was seen many times. This chain links TRBV28 with TRBJ1-5, with 8 bases lining up with TRBD1. Germline CDR1 and CDR2: MDHEN and SYDVKM. J lost 6 bases, V lost 4 bases, and 14 bases had no gene match. CDR3 length: 17 residues. CDR3 region: CASSSNQGATFIQPQHF. In nucleotides, the CDR3 is TGTGCCAGCAGTTCGAACCAGGGGGCCACGTTCATTCAGCCCCAGCATTTT.

The sample holds a few counts of this clonotype. The rearrangement uses TRBV2 and TRBJ1-1, with D possibly TRBD1 on 5 matching bases. CDR1 is SNHLY, CDR2 FYNNEI, per germline. The CDR3 length is 13 residues. The V end was cut by 9 bases, the J end by 4 bases, with 15 bases between. The DNA for the CDR3 is TGTGCCAGTCGGGACCCGAGAACCACTGAAGCTTTCTTT. It encodes CASRDPRTTEAFF.

In this sample, this clonotype turned up many times. V gene TRBV5-1 combines with J gene TRBJ1-6; D call uncertain. Germline CDR1 reads SGHRS; CDR2 reads YFSETQ. This CDR3 spans 16 amino acids. The V gene lost 4 bases and the J gene lost 8 bases, with 19 bases spanning the gap. The CDR3 region has the DNA TGCGCCAGCAGCCTACGGAGGACGACTGGAGATTCACCCCTCCACTTT. This gives the protein CASSLRRTTGDSPLHF.

The CDR3 coding sequence is TGTGCCAGCAGCCAAGAGGCTAGCGGGTTAGAGACCCAGTACTTC. This sequence encodes CASSQEASGLETQYF. The chain couples TRBV4-2 to TRBJ2-5; 8 nucleotides match TRBD2. CDR1 is LGHNA and CDR2 is YNFKEQ in the germline V gene. The CDR3 covers 15 residues. The J segment lost 4 bases and the V segment lost 0 bases, leaving 4 bases of the junction unmatched.

The V and J genes are TRBV27 and TRBJ1-5; no reliable D call. With 5 bases removed from V and 3 bases from J, the gap between germline ends came to 5 bases. The CDR3 length is 12 residues. The germline V gene encodes CDR1 MNHEY and CDR2 SMNVEV (reference sequence). This CDR3 is CASSPTNQPQHF. The CDR3 coding sequence is TGTGCCAGCAGTCCTACCAATCAGCCCCAGCATTTT.

This chain uses TRBV7-9 with TRBJ1-5; D is possibly TRBD1 (6 bases). The V gene's germline CDR1 is SEHNR and CDR2 FQNEAQ (reference sequence). The CDR3 consists of 15 residues. Trimming took 4 bases from V and 2 from J, leaving 12 bases between them. Written as DNA, the CDR3 is TGTGCCAGCAGCTCGTGGGACATCGGCAATCAGCCCCAGCATTTT. Protein sequence: CASSSWDIGNQPQHF.

In this sample, this clonotype turned up many times. The chain couples TRBV7-6 to TRBJ2-1; D is undetermined. There are 13 residues in the CDR3. V was shortened by 8 bases and J by 4 bases, with 12 bases between the two germline ends. Germline V lookup: CDR1 SGHVS, CDR2 FNYEAQ. As DNA, the CDR3 is TGTGCCAGCCGAACTGACATATACAATGAGCAGTTCTTC. Encoded protein: CASRTDIYNEQFF. Full variable domain (rest looked up from reference TRBV7-6 and TRBJ2-1): GAGVSQSPRYKVTKRGQDVALRCDPISGHVSLYWYRQALGQGPEFLTYFNYEAQQDKSGLPNDRFSAERPEGSISTLTIQRTEQRDSAMYRCASRTDIYNEQFFGPGTRLTVL.

This clonotype was picked up many times. V usage is TRBV4-2 and J usage is TRBJ1-4; possibly TRBD1 for D (5 bases). This CDR3 is 13 amino acids long. V lost 7 bases to trimming and J lost 1 base, with 7 bases between them. Germline CDR1 LGHNA, CDR2 YNFKEQ. As DNA, the CDR3 is TGTGCCAGCATGGGGGAAACTAATGAAAAACTGTTTTTT. Translation gives CASMGETNEKLFF.

There are many counts of this clonotype. The chain carries TRBV6-5 and TRBJ2-7; a possible D gene is TRBD1 (6 bases). Between the trimmed V and J ends, which lost 3 bases and 4 bases, there was a span of 10 bases. The CDR3 has 13 amino acids. Germline V CDR1 and CDR2: MNHEY, SVGAGI. The chain's CDR3 is CASSYSTGYEQYF. DNA of the CDR3: TGTGCCAGCAGTTATTCTACAGGGTACGAGCAGTACTTC.

At least ten counts were recorded for this clonotype. The V and J genes are TRBV5-1 and TRBJ1-3; TRBD1 is a possible D gene (6 bases). The CDR3 loop spans 16 amino acids. Germline V CDR1 and CDR2: SGHRS, YFSETQ. V shed 3 bases and J shed 0 bases, with 13 bases lying between them. This CDR3 is CASSYEGESSGNTIYF. CDR3 in DNA: TGCGCCAGCAGCTATGAGGGGGAAAGCTCTGGAAACACCATATATTTT.

This clonotype was seen at least ten times. This rearrangement joins TRBV11-2 to TRBJ2-1; D may be TRBD2 (6 bases). V was pared by 4 bases and J by 9 bases, with 16 bases between. The CDR3 has 14 amino acids. Germline V gene lookup returns CDR1 SGHAT and CDR2 FQNNGV. CDR3 sequence reads: CASSSPSLGGEQFF. CDR3 DNA: TGTGCCAGCAGCTCTCCCTCCCTGGGAGGTGAGCAGTTCTTC.

The sample holds many counts of this clonotype. This chain connects TRBV27 to TRBJ2-3; 14 nucleotides align to TRBD2. V lost 5 bases, J lost 6 bases, and 13 bases stayed unmatched. The CDR3 sequence is 18 residues long. Germline assignment: CDR1 MNHEY and CDR2 SMNVEV (reference sequence). The CDR3 here is CASSPTSTSGGARDTQYF. The CDR3 DNA follows: TGTGCCAGCAGTCCAACTTCGACTAGCGGGGGGGCCAGGGATACGCAGTATTTT.